The present T cell receptor beta chain was sequenced within a study of radiotherapy plus CTLA-4 blockade in lung cancer. Study overall: Objective responses were documented in approximately 18% of patients, with disease control in roughly 30%.

Study outcomes and limitations: Once radiotherapy plus ipilimumab had been given, TCR clones derived from tumor expanded in blood. Early blood T cell clone dynamics reportedly forecast response best, with interferon-beta.

Germline CDR1 reads SNHLY; CDR2 reads FYNNEI. This CDR3 has 12 amino acids. Trimming took off 3 bases at V and 4 bases at J, with 6 bases between the two ends. Repertoires were generated with immunoSEQ multiplex PCR, while TCRdb's copy carries only in-frame clones and drops some. The sample holds approximately 85,000 clones, about four fifths seen once. Worth noting for this clone: Its specificity is unknown.

V gene TRBV2 combines with J gene TRBJ1-2; D is perhaps TRBD1 (5 bases). The receptor was isolated from a human donor with non-small cell lung cancer that progressed on radiotherapy plus ipilimumab. The sample consisted of peripheral blood, taken from a patient treated with radiotherapy plus ipilimumab. The CDR3, as DNA: TGTGCCAGCAGTGACCAGGGCTATGGCTACACCTTC. Its protein is CASSDQGYGYTF.